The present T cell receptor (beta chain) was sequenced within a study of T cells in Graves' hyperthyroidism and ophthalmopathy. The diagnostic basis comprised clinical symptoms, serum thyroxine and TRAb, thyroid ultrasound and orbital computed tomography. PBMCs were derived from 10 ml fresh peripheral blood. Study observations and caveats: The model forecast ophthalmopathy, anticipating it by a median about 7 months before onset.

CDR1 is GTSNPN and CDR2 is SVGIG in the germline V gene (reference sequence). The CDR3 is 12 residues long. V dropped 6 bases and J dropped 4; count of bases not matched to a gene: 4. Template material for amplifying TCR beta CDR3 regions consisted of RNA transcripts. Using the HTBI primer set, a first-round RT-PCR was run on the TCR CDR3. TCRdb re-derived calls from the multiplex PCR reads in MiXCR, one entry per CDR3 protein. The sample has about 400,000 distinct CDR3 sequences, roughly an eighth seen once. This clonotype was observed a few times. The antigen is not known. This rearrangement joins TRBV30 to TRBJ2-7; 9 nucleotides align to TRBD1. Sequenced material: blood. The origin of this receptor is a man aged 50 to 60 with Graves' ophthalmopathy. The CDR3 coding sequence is TGTGCCTGTGGGACAGGGATATACGAGCAGTACTTC. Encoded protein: CACGTGIYEQYF.